The present T cell receptor beta chain was sequenced within a study of regulatory T cells in long-lasting Graves disease. Study details: By definition, persistent Graves' disease involved antithyroid drugs for over 5 years alongside positive TSH receptor antibodies. Study findings and constraints: Under persistent disease, TRBV28, TRBJ1-2 and TRBJ2-5 were used preferentially.

Relying on iRepertoire HTBI primers and Arm-PCR of CDR3 regions, the team built TCR beta libraries. TCRdb independently ran MiXCR on the multiplex PCR reads; one entry per CDR3 protein. Seen here are 400,000 to 500,000 distinct CDR3 sequences, around 20% observed once, and the top ten hold 14%. In regard to this clonotype: What it binds is unknown. This sequence may be a read error, since a much larger clone differs from it by one base.

CDR1 and CDR2 from the germline V gene are MNHNY and SVGAGI (reference sequence). V was cut by 0 bases and J by 3 bases, with 12 bases left in between. The CDR3 loop spans 15 amino acids. The time point: persistent/refractory GD, antithyroid drugs over 5 years with positive TRAb. PBMC-extracted RNA yielded the TCR library. Recruitment took place at an endocrinology department in Xi'an, China. The sequence was obtained from a female donor with Graves disease. The chain is built from TRBV6-6 and TRBJ2-7; either TRBD1 or TRBD2 may fit D (6 bases each). This specimen was peripheral blood mononuclear cells (PBMCs), taken when the disease was refractory, from a patient treated with antithyroid drugs. The CDR3 sequence is CASSYSTGAVYEQYF. The CDR3 nucleotides read TGTGCCAGCAGTTACTCGACGGGGGCAGTCTACGAGCAGTACTTC.